Shown below are 10 T cell receptor beta chains from a single sample sequenced in a study of metastatic and nonmetastatic thyroid tumors (dated by TCRdb to the early 2020s). The library was built by means of PCR. Sequenced using an Illumina HiSeq 4000. Through fastp at Q25 and MiXCR, TCRdb rebuilt clones from the public reads, retaining in-frame beta chains. The sample table lists about 20,000 clones, roughly a quarter of them with a count of one. The ten largest clones add up to 15% to 18% of the sample. Before undergoing thyroid surgery, none of the patients had been given any kind of treatment. Specimen: tumor tissue. Every receptor here comes from a female donor with papillary thyroid cancer or a benign thyroid nodule (not recorded which). Some clones in this sample may be carry-over from other donors' samples.

This clone was detected many times. The V gene is TRBV28, the J gene TRBJ2-2, with a tentative D call TRBD2 (5 bases). The CDR3 consists of 14 residues. Trimming left V 5 bases short and J 4 bases short, with 11 bases between. In germline, CDR1 is MDHEN, CDR2 SYDVKM. As DNA, the CDR3 is TGTGCCAGCAGTCCACTAGGAAGCACCGGGGAGCTGTTTTTT. Its protein is CASSPLGSTGELFF.

At least ten counts were recorded for this clone. CDR3 DNA: TGCGCCAGCAGCCAAGCCTCGGGCAGGACGAACACCGGGGAGCTGTTTTTT. This translates into CASSQASGRTNTGELFF. The chain couples TRBV4-1 to TRBJ2-2, with unresolved D. V lost 1 base, J lost 0 bases, and 12 bases lay in between. Germline values: CDR1 MGHRA, CDR2 YSYEKL. CDR3 length: 17 amino acids.

Only a few counts were recorded for this clone. V and J are TRBV6-1 and TRBJ2-2; TRBD2 aligns across 12 bases. The CDR3 extends over 16 amino acids. The germline gives CDR1 MNHNS, CDR2 SASEGT. Unmatched junction bases numbered 6, after V lost 4 bases and J lost 6 bases. CDR3: CASSGLAGGEAGELFF. The CDR3 DNA reads as TGTGCCAGCAGTGGCCTAGCGGGGGGGGAGGCCGGGGAGCTGTTTTTT.

The chain employs TRBV12-3 or TRBV12-4 and TRBJ2-1; no definite D call. V lost 2 bases and J lost 6, with 5 bases in between. The CDR3 length is 12 residues. CDR3 sequence (DNA): TGTGCCAGCAGTTTATGGGGCAATGAGCAGTTCTTC. Amino acids: CASSLWGNEQFF.

This clone was recorded a few times. Here the CDR3 reads CASSFEIAGAYEQYF. The CDR3 nucleotides read TGTGCCAGCAGTTTCGAGATAGCGGGTGCCTACGAGCAGTACTTC. This chain joins TRBV12-3 or TRBV12-4 and TRBJ2-7; TRBD2 matches at 7 bases. This CDR3 is built from 15 residues. The trim removed 3 bases at V and 2 bases at J, leaving 7 bases unmatched.

Ten or more counts support this clone. This sequence joins TRBV2 and TRBJ2-5, with unresolved D. The CDR3 has 10 residues. Trimming took 6 bases from V and 1 from J, leaving 0 bases between them. The germline V gene has CDR1 SNHLY and CDR2 FYNNEI. CDR3 sequence (DNA): TGTGCCAGCAGCCAAGAGACCCAGTACTTC. Translated: CASSQETQYF.

This clone was seen more than once but under ten times. The chain has TRBV28 and TRBJ1-1; TRBD1 matches 7 bases. Germline-derived CDR1 and CDR2 are MDHEN and SYDVKM. After removal of 6 bases from V and 2 bases from J, the junction contained 21 bases not matched to a gene. The CDR3 contains 19 residues. CDR3 in DNA: TGTGCCAGCAGCTATCGGCGGGAGACAGGGACCCTAATTAACACTGAAGCTTTCTTT. This translates into CASSYRRETGTLINTEAFF.

In its sample, this clone ranks as medium-sized. The V call is TRBV27, the J call TRBJ1-6; 7 bases align to TRBD1. V was clipped by 0 bases and J by 10 bases; unmatched bases: 6. The CDR3 covers 15 residues. CDR1 MNHEY and CDR2 SMNVEV come from the germline V gene (reference sequence). The DNA for the CDR3 is TGTGCCAGCAGTTTATCGTCGACAGGGCGGTCACCCCTCCACTTT. Translating gives CASSLSSTGRSPLHF.

There are a few counts of this clone. The chain couples TRBV19 to TRBJ1-5; 7 bases align to TRBD1. CDR1 is LNHDA and CDR2 is SQIVND in the germline V gene (reference sequence). The CDR3 extends over 15 amino acids. After removal of 5 bases from V and 5 bases from J, the junction contained 9 bases not matched to a gene. This chain's CDR3 is CASSHTGVGYQPQHF. The DNA for the CDR3 is TGTGCCAGTAGTCATACAGGGGTGGGCTATCAGCCCCAGCATTTT.

This clone occurred many times. V is TRBV20-1 and J is TRBJ2-1; the match to TRBD2 covers 8 bases. The germline V gene has CDR1 DFQATT and CDR2 SNEGSKA (reference sequence). V dropped 3 bases and J dropped 9; count of bases not matched to a gene: 4. The CDR3 is made up of 12 amino acids. CDR3 sequence: CSASGGASEQFF. The CDR3 nucleotides read TGCAGTGCTAGCGGGGGGGCCAGTGAGCAGTTCTTC.